The 16 T cell receptor beta chains given below trace back to one sample, sequenced in a study of chemoradiotherapy in HPV16-positive cancers. Data came from immunoSEQ multiplex PCR; TCRdb stores just in-frame clones and leaves some out. The sample carries tens of thousands of clones, roughly 94% recorded once. The sample was taken from a patient who underwent chemoradiotherapy. The receptors were sampled from a human donor with HPV-associated anogenital cancer.

This clone was recorded only once. The gene calls are TRBV2 and TRBJ2-5; D possibly matches TRBD1 or TRBD2 (5 bases each). CDR1 is SNHLY and CDR2 is FYNNEI in the germline V gene. The CDR3 spans 15 residues. V shed 5 bases and J shed 4 bases, with 17 bases lying between them. CDR3 residues: CASSFLAGRAETQYF. CDR3 nucleotides: TGTGCCAGCAGTTTCCTCGCAGGGAGAGCAGAGACCCAGTACTTC.

J is TRBJ2-5 and V is TRBV5-1; TRBD1 matches at 10 bases. With V trimmed by 2 bases and J by 5 bases, 3 bases remained unmatched. Germline V gene lookup returns CDR1 SGHRS and CDR2 YFSETQ. This CDR3 is 14 amino acids long. In DNA, the CDR3 is TGCGCCAGCAGCTTACGACAGGGGGCTGAGACCCAGTACTTC. Residues: CASSLRQGAETQYF.

The rearrangement links TRBV6-6 to TRBJ1-1, with D uncertain. Trimming took off 7 bases at V and 4 bases at J, with 7 bases between the two ends. The CDR3 loop spans 11 amino acids. Germline V CDR1 and CDR2: MNHNY, SVGAGI (reference sequence). The CDR3, as DNA: TGTGCCAGCAAGGAGACCACTGAAGCTTTCTTT. It yields the protein CASKETTEAFF.

V and J are TRBV6-5 and TRBJ2-7; D is perhaps TRBD1 (5 bases). V gave up 7 bases and J gave up 0 bases, with 7 bases separating them. The CDR3 loop spans 12 amino acids. CDR1 MNHEY and CDR2 SVGAGI come from the germline V gene. CDR3 amino acids: CASTGFSYEQYF. The CDR3 DNA reads TGTGCCAGCACAGGGTTCTCCTACGAGCAGTACTTC.

The chain carries TRBV27 and TRBJ1-4; 7 positions match TRBD1. Unmatched junction bases numbered 9, after V lost 6 bases and J lost 5 bases. The germline V gene has CDR1 MNHEY and CDR2 SMNVEV (reference sequence). The length of the CDR3 is 15 residues. CDR3 protein: CASSLTPGQNEKLFF. Written as DNA, the CDR3 is TGTGCCAGCAGCCTCACGCCGGGACAGAATGAAAAACTGTTTTTT.

The V gene is TRBV7-2, the J gene TRBJ2-7; no clear D. Germline loops: CDR1 SGHTA, CDR2 FQGNSA. This CDR3 comprises 13 residues. V gave up 2 bases and J gave up 9 bases, with 14 bases separating them. The CDR3 DNA is TGTGCCAGCAGCTTAAGGAACAGCCCTGTGCAGTACTTC. Residues: CASSLRNSPVQYF.

This chain connects TRBV6-5 to TRBJ2-7, with 9 bases lining up with TRBD1. The trim removed 0 bases at V and 5 bases at J, leaving 2 bases unmatched. The germline V gene has CDR1 MNHEY and CDR2 SVGAGI. The CDR3 length is 14 residues. CDR3 in DNA: TGTGCCAGCAGTTACTCTGGGACAGGGCACGAGCAGTACTTC. It specifies CASSYSGTGHEQYF.

This clone has a single count. V usage is TRBV5-1 and J usage is TRBJ1-1; TRBD1 aligns across 7 bases. V was clipped by 4 bases and J by 1 base; unmatched bases: 7. The germline CDR1 and CDR2 sequences are SGHRS and YFSETQ. This CDR3 has 15 residues. In nucleotides, the CDR3 is TGCGCCAGCAGCCCTGACAGGGCGGCGAACACTGAAGCTTTCTTT. Amino acids: CASSPDRAANTEAFF.

V gene TRBV28 combines with J gene TRBJ2-3, with 11 nucleotides matching TRBD1. Germline CDR1 is MDHEN and CDR2 is SYDVKM. The CDR3 totals 15 residues. V gave up 3 bases and J gave up 3 bases; unmatched junction bases: 2. The CDR3 DNA reads TGTGCCAGCAGTTTTAGGGACAGGGGGACAGATACGCAGTATTTT. As protein: CASSFRDRGTDTQYF. Full variable domain (missing parts from reference TRBV28 and TRBJ2-3): DVKVTQSSRYLVKRTGEKVFLECVQDMDHENMFWYRQDPGLGLRLIYFSYDVKMKEKGDIPEGYSVSREKKERFSLILESASTNQTSMYLCASSFRDRGTDTQYFGPGTRLTVL.

The V call is TRBV9, the J call TRBJ2-1; 11 bases match TRBD2. The CDR3 is 15 residues long. Germline V lookup: CDR1 SGDLS, CDR2 YYNGEE. V was pared by 4 bases and J by 3 bases, with 3 bases of the junction left unmatched. CDR3 protein: CASSRGLAGYNEQFF. DNA for the CDR3: TGTGCCAGCAGCCGCGGACTAGCGGGCTACAATGAGCAGTTCTTC.

This chain uses TRBV19 with TRBJ2-1; 11 bases agree with TRBD2. With 6 bases clipped from V and 3 bases from J, the junction kept 4 bases outside the gene matches. The CDR3 has 15 amino acids. From germline, CDR1 is LNHDA and CDR2 SQIVND (reference sequence). CDR3 nucleotide sequence: TGTGCCAGTAGCCAGGGACTAGCGGTCTACAATGAGCAGTTCTTC. As protein: CASSQGLAVYNEQFF.

This chain connects TRBV25-1 to TRBJ1-1; D remains ambiguous. Between the trimmed V and J ends, which lost 5 bases and 1 base, there was a span of 2 bases. CDR1 is MGHDK and CDR2 is SYGVNS in the germline V gene. The CDR3 runs 11 residues. CDR3 in DNA: TGTGCCAGCAGTAAGAACACTGAAGCTTTCTTT. This gives the protein CASSKNTEAFF.

CDR3 DNA sequence: TGTGCCAGCTCACCAAGGACTAGCGGGGGGGCCCCGAATGAGCAGTTCTTC. The encoded protein is CASSPRTSGGAPNEQFF. The chain combines TRBV18 with TRBJ2-1; TRBD2 aligns across 15 bases. Looked up from germline, CDR1 is KGHSH and CDR2 is LQKENI. This CDR3 comprises 17 residues. V shed 2 bases and J 7 bases; nucleotides not matched to a gene: 6.

The chain couples TRBV7-3 to TRBJ2-1, with 8 nucleotides matching TRBD2. J gave up 5 bases and V 5 bases, and 11 bases lay outside the gene matches. The germline V gene has CDR1 SGHTA and CDR2 FQGTGA. This CDR3 contains 16 residues. The CDR3 sequence is CASSPRGGDGNNEQFF. CDR3 in DNA: TGTGCCAGCAGCCCTCGGGGGGGGGACGGAAACAATGAGCAGTTCTTC.

The CDR3, as DNA: TGTGCCAGCAGCCCATACAGATCCGGAAACACCATATATTTT. Its translation: CASSPYRSGNTIYF. The J gene is TRBJ1-3, the V gene TRBV5-5; D gene ambiguous. V was clipped by 4 bases and J by 4 bases, with 12 bases between them. This CDR3 has 14 amino acids. Looked up from germline, CDR1 is SGHKS and CDR2 is YYEKEE (reference sequence).

The chain employs TRBV30 and TRBJ1-4; no clear D. Looked up from germline, CDR1 is GTSNPN and CDR2 is SVGIG (reference sequence). Trimming pared 1 base from V and 8 bases from J, leaving 14 bases between. This CDR3 comprises 14 residues. The CDR3 here is CAWSAGGPMEKLFF. The CDR3 DNA is TGTGCCTGGAGTGCAGGTGGACCGATGGAAAAACTGTTTTTT.